This passage covers 13 T cell receptor beta chains from one sample sequenced in a study of PD-L1 blockade in urothelial cancer. Profiled with immunoSEQ multiplex PCR; TCRdb holds only in-frame clones, not every one. The data contain 95,000 to 100,000 clones, around nine tenths of them singletons. Time point described: pretreatment peripheral blood. Sequenced here: PBMCs, sampled around atezolizumab (anti-PD-L1) treatment. The receptor set was obtained from a man between 60 and 75 years old with urothelial cancer.

This clone was counted a single time. V usage is TRBV5-1 and J usage is TRBJ2-7; TRBD1 agrees at 10 bases. The CDR3 sequence is 16 residues long. Germline CDR1 and CDR2: SGHRS and YFSETQ. With V trimmed by 6 bases and J by 6 bases, 15 bases remained unmatched. CDR3 amino acids: CASTVLPGQGTGEQYF. In nucleotides, the CDR3 is TGCGCCAGCACTGTCCTTCCGGGACAGGGGACGGGCGAGCAGTACTTC.

This rearrangement joins TRBV11-3 to TRBJ2-2, with unresolved D. Trimming shortened V by 6 bases and J by 3 bases, and 11 bases separated the two germline ends. This CDR3 contains 14 residues. Germline-derived CDR1 and CDR2 are SGHNT and YENEEA. Written as DNA, the CDR3 is TGTGCCAGCAGTCCCGCGCGGTACACCGGGGAGCTGTTTTTT. Translation: CASSPARYTGELFF.

This rearrangement joins TRBV5-8 to TRBJ1-5, with D possibly TRBD1 on 5 matching bases. Trimming stripped 4 bases from V and 6 bases from J, with 23 bases between. This CDR3 is built from 17 residues. The germline V gene has CDR1 SGHTS and CDR2 YDEGEE. The CDR3: CASSTGTVSPSRQPQHF. CDR3 DNA sequence: TGTGCCAGCAGCACCGGGACTGTCAGCCCGAGCCGTCAGCCCCAGCATTTT.

The V gene is TRBV2, the J gene TRBJ2-3; 12 bases are shared with TRBD2. Germline V gene sequence: CDR1 SNHLY, CDR2 FYNNEI. Trimming cost V 1 base and J 8 bases; bases outside gene matches: 7. The CDR3 is 16 amino acids. CDR3: CASSEVPSGRGGTQYF. DNA for the CDR3: TGTGCCAGCAGTGAAGTGCCTAGCGGGAGGGGGGGTACGCAGTATTTT.

The V and J genes are TRBV4-3 and TRBJ1-5; weak D call: TRBD1 (6 bases). The V gene's germline CDR1 is LGHNA and CDR2 YSLEER. Deletions cut 4 bases from V and 7 bases from J, with 17 bases between. The CDR3 is made up of 15 amino acids. The CDR3: CASSPSPTGSQPQHF. CDR3 sequence (DNA): TGCGCCAGCAGCCCCTCCCCAACAGGGTCCCAGCCCCAGCATTTT.

This clone was recorded once. The gene calls are TRBV15 and TRBJ2-2, with a tentative D call TRBD2 (6 bases). Germline loops: CDR1 LNHNV, CDR2 YYDKDF (reference sequence). V was trimmed by 6 bases and J by 4 bases, leaving 12 bases between them. The CDR3 covers 14 residues. The CDR3 sequence is CATRAGSLTGELFF. The CDR3 DNA reads TGTGCCACCAGGGCCGGGAGTCTCACCGGGGAGCTGTTTTTT. Variable domain in full (rest from reference TRBV15 and TRBJ2-2): DAMVIQNPRYQVTQFGKPVTLSCSQTLNHNVMYWYQQKSSQAPKLLFHYYDKDFNNEADTPDNFQSRRPNTSFCFLDIRSPGLGDTAMYLCATRAGSLTGELFFGEGSRLTVL.

The chain employs TRBV2 and TRBJ1-6, with 7 nucleotides matching TRBD1. Losses at the gene ends were 6 bases for V and 11 bases for J; bases not matched to a gene: 7. The germline V gene encodes CDR1 SNHLY and CDR2 FYNNEI. The CDR3 consists of 13 residues. The CDR3 sequence: CASRVTGRPPLHF. CDR3 DNA sequence: TGTGCCAGCAGGGTGACAGGGAGACCACCCCTCCACTTT.

Here the CDR3 reads CASSPSGGGDTQYF. The DNA for the CDR3 is TGTGCCAGCTCACCGTCGGGAGGAGGAGATACGCAGTATTTT. The V and J genes are TRBV18 and TRBJ2-3; TRBD2 agrees at 7 bases. The length of the CDR3 is 14 residues. Trimming at V came to 3 bases and at J to 5 bases, leaving 5 bases not matched to a gene. The germline V gene has CDR1 KGHSH and CDR2 LQKENI.

The chain couples TRBV6-1 to TRBJ2-1; TRBD2 matches at 9 bases. Germline V gene sequence: CDR1 MNHNS, CDR2 SASEGT. The CDR3 loop spans 16 amino acids. V trimming: 4 bases; J trimming: 7 bases; junction bases outside the gene matches: 11. The CDR3, as DNA: TGTGCCAGCAGTGCGGGGCCCCCAGCGGGAGGAAATGAGCAGTTCTTC. As protein: CASSAGPPAGGNEQFF.

The gene calls are TRBV5-4 and TRBJ2-3; D unclear. CDR3 length: 15 amino acids. Per germline, CDR1 SGHNT and CDR2 YYREEE (reference sequence). Trimming removed 4 bases from V and 0 bases from J, with 12 bases in between. The CDR3 coding sequence is TGTGCCAGCAGCACCTTAGATTCTAGCACAGATACGCAGTATTTT. It translates to CASSTLDSSTDTQYF.

This sequence joins TRBV6-5 and TRBJ1-5, with TRBD1 as a possible D gene (5 bases). Per the germline V gene, CDR1 is MNHEY and CDR2 is SVGAGI. The CDR3 consists of 14 residues. Trimming cost V 6 bases and J 5 bases, with 14 bases left between them. CDR3 nucleotide sequence: TGTGCCAGCAGCCGACGCGGGGGACATCAGCCCCAGCATTTT. This sequence encodes CASSRRGGHQPQHF.

The J gene is TRBJ1-5, the V gene TRBV6-5; possibly TRBD1 for D (5 bases). Trimming shortened V by 2 bases and J by 7 bases, and 12 bases separated the two germline ends. The CDR3 consists of 14 residues. Germline values: CDR1 MNHEY, CDR2 SVGAGI. CDR3 sequence: CASSYTRWGQPQHF. The CDR3, as DNA: TGTGCCAGCAGTTACACCCGCTGGGGCCAGCCCCAGCATTTT.

A single count supports this clone. The chain employs TRBV6-6 and TRBJ2-5; tentatively, D is TRBD1 (5 bases). CDR3 length: 15 amino acids. Germline CDR1 is MNHNY and CDR2 is SVGAGI (reference sequence). Deletions cut 2 bases from V and 0 bases from J, with 10 bases between. CDR3 amino acids: CASSYRPTDQETQYF. CDR3 coding DNA: TGTGCCAGCAGTTACAGACCGACAGACCAAGAGACCCAGTACTTC.